The 2 T cell receptor beta chains presented below share a single source sample, sequenced in a study of T-cell memory formation after mild COVID-19. TCRdb passed the 5' RACE reads through MiXCR, listing each CDR3 protein once. The sample consists of roughly 160,000 distinct CDR3 sequences, over 10% of them appearing once. What was sequenced was PBMCs or a T cell subset sorted from them (not recorded which). The receptors derive from a man younger than 35 who had mild COVID-19 (a few samples of this study predate the infection). Cell type and time point are not known.

This clonotype was detected a few times. The CDR3 DNA is TGTGCCACCAGTGACCCGGGACAGGGAACCGGGGAGCTGTTTTTT. This gives the protein CATSDPGQGTGELFF. The chain carries TRBV24-1 and TRBJ2-2; 9 bases line up with TRBD1. The length of the CDR3 is 15 residues. V dropped 4 bases and J dropped 5; count of bases not matched to a gene: 4. Germline-derived CDR1 and CDR2 are KGHDR and SFDVKD.

This clonotype has only a few counts. This chain joins TRBV7-9 and TRBJ2-1; TRBD2 might be the D (6 bases). The CDR3 length is 12 residues. CDR1 and CDR2 from the germline V gene are SEHNR and FQNEAQ (reference sequence). The V end lost 4 bases, the J end lost 7 bases, and 8 bases lay between the germline ends. The DNA of the CDR3 is TGTGCCAGCAGCTGGGGGAGGAATGAGCAGTTCTTC. This codes for CASSWGRNEQFF. Full variable domain (outside the CDR3, taken from reference TRBV7-9 and TRBJ2-1): DTGVSQNPRHKITKRGQNVTFRCDPISEHNRLYWYRQTLGQGPEFLTYFQNEAQLEKSRLLSDRFSAERPKGSFSTLEIQRTEQGDSAMYLCASSWGRNEQFFGPGTRLTVL.